This TCR beta chain is drawn from a study of OX40 agonist ivuxolimab in advanced cancers. Looking at the study overall: Patients were dosed with the agonistic anti-OX40 (CD134) antibody ivuxolimab.

The assay was immunoSEQ multiplex PCR, and TCRdb's table has in-frame clones only and misses some. This sample has tens of thousands of clones, with around 93% found just once. The receptor's source is an adult with an advanced solid tumor such as melanoma, head and neck, liver or kidney cancer. The sequencing here drew on CD4+ or CD8+ T cells sorted from blood, taken in a trial of the OX40 agonist ivuxolimab.

The CDR3 nucleotides read TGCAGCGTTGAAGATGAGACTAGCGGGAGGCCCGATTACAATGAGCAGTTCTTC. Its protein is CSVEDETSGRPDYNEQFF. The chain carries TRBV29-1 and TRBJ2-1; 13 nucleotides align to TRBD2. Germline CDR1 is SQVTM and CDR2 is ANQGSEA. The V segment lost 0 bases and the J segment 4 bases; nucleotides outside the gene matches: 9. The CDR3 spans 18 residues.